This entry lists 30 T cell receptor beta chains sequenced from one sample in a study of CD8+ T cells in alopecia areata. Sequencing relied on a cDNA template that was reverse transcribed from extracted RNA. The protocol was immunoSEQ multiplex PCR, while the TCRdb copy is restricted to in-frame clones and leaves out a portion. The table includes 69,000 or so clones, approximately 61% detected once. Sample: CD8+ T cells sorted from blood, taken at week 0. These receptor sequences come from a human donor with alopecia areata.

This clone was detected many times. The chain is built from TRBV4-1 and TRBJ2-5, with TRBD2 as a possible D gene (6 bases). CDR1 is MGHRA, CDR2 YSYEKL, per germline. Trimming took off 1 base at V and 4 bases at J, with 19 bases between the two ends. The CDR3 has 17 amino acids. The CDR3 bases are TGCGCCAGCAGCCAAGGTGGTATGGGGGGTTTGGGAGAGACCCAGTACTTC. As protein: CASSQGGMGGLGETQYF.

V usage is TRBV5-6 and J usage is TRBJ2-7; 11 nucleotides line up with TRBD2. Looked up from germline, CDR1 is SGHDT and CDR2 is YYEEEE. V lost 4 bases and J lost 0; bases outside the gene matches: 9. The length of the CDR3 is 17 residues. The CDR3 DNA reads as TGTGCCAGCAGCCCCCGACGGACTAGCGGGTTCTCCTACGAGCAGTACTTC. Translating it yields CASSPRRTSGFSYEQYF.

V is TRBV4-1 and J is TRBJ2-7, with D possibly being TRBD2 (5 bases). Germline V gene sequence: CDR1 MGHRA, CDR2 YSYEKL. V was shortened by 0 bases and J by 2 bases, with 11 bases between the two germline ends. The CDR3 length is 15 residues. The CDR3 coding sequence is TGCGCCAGCAGCCAAGAGGCAAGCGGAACCTACGAGCAGTACTTC. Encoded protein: CASSQEASGTYEQYF.

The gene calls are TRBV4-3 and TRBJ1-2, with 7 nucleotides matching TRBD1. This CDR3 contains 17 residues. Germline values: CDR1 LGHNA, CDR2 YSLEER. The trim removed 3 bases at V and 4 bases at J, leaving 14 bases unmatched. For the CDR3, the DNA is TGCGCCAGCAGCCACCTTGAAGGGGGCAGGGGACTCTATGGCTACACCTTC. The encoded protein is CASSHLEGGRGLYGYTF.

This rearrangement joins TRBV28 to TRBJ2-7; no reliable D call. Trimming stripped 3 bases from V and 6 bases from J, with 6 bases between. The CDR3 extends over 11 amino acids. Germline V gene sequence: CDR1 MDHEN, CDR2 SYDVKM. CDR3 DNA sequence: TGTGCCAGCAGTTTTTCGGTCGAGCAGTACTTC. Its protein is CASSFSVEQYF.

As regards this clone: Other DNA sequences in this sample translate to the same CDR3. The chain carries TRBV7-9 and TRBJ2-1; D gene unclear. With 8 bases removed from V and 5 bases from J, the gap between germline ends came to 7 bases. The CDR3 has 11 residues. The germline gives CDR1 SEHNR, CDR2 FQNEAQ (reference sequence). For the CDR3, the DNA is TGTGCCAGCTCCTTGAACAATGAGCAGTTCTTC. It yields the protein CASSLNNEQFF.

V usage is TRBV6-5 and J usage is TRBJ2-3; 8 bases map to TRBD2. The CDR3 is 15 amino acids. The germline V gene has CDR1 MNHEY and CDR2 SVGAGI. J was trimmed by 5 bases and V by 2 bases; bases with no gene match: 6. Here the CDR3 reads CASSYAGGQGDTQYF. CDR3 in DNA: TGTGCCAGCAGTTACGCGGGGGGCCAGGGAGATACGCAGTATTTT.

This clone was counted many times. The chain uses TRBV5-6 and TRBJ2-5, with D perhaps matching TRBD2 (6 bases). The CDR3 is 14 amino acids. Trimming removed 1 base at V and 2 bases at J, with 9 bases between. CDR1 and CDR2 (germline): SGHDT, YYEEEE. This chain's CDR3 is CASSLMAGQETQYF. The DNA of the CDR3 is TGTGCCAGCAGCTTGATGGCGGGACAAGAGACCCAGTACTTC. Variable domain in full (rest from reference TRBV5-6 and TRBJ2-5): DAGVTQSPTHLIKTRGQQVTLRCSPKSGHDTVSWYQQALGQGPQFIFQYYEEEERQRGNFPDRFSGHQFPNYSSELNVNALLLGDSALYLCASSLMAGQETQYFGPGTRLLVL.

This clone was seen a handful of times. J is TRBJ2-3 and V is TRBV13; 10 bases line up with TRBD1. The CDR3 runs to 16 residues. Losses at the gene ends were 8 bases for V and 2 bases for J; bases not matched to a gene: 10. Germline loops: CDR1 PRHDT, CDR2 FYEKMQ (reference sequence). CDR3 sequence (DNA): TGTGCCAGCCTCATCTGGACAGGGGGTAACACAGATACGCAGTATTTT. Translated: CASLIWTGGNTDTQYF.

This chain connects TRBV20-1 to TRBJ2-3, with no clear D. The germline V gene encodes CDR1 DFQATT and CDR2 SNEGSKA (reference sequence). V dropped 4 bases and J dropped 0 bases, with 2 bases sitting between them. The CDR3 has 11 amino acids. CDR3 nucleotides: TGCAGTGCTATCAGCACAGATACGCAGTATTTT. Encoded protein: CSAISTDTQYF.

The CDR3 bases are TGCGCCAGCAGCCCCACCCTGACGCCTGGGGAAGCTTTCTTT. This translates into CASSPTLTPGEAFF. The chain has TRBV5-1 and TRBJ1-1; D is uncertain. This CDR3 region has 14 residues. From germline, CDR1 is SGHRS and CDR2 YFSETQ. The V gene lost 4 bases and the J gene lost 8 bases, with 18 bases spanning the gap.

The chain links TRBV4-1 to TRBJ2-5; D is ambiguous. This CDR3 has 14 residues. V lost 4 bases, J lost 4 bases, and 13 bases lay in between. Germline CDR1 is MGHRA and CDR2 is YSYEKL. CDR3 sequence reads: CASSPSRSPETQYF. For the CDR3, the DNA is TGCGCCAGCAGCCCGAGCAGATCTCCAGAGACCCAGTACTTC.

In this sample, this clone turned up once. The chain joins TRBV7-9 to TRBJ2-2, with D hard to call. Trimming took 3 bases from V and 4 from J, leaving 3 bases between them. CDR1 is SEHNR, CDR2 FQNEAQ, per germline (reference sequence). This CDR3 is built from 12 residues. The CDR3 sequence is CASSFSTGELFF. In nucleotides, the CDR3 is TGTGCCAGCAGCTTTAGCACCGGGGAGCTGTTTTTT. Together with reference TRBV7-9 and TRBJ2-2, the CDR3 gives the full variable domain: DTGVSQNPRHKITKRGQNVTFRCDPISEHNRLYWYRQTLGQGPEFLTYFQNEAQLEKSRLLSDRFSAERPKGSFSTLEIQRTEQGDSAMYLCASSFSTGELFFGEGSRLTVL.

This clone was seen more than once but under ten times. The CDR3 DNA reads TGTGCCAGCAGCTTAGCGGGGCTAGCGGGCACAGATACGCAGTATTTT. This encodes CASSLAGLAGTDTQYF. V usage is TRBV13 and J usage is TRBJ2-3, with 7 bases matching TRBD2. The germline gives CDR1 PRHDT, CDR2 FYEKMQ (reference sequence). Unmatched junction bases numbered 5, after V lost 1 base and J lost 1 base. The CDR3 is 16 amino acids.

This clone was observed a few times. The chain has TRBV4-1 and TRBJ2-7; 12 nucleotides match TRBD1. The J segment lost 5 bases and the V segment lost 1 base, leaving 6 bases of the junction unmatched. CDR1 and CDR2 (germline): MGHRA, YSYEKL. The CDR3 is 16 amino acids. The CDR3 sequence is CASSQVPGQGAHEQYF. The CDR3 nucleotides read TGCGCCAGCAGCCAAGTCCCGGGACAGGGGGCCCACGAGCAGTACTTC.

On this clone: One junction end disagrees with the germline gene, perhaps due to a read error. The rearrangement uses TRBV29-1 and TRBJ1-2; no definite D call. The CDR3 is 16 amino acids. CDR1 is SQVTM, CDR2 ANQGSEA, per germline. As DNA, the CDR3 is TGCAGCGTCGAAGAGGCCGGAGAAGGGATTGGCTATGGCTACACCTTC. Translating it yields CSVEEAGEGIGYGYTF.

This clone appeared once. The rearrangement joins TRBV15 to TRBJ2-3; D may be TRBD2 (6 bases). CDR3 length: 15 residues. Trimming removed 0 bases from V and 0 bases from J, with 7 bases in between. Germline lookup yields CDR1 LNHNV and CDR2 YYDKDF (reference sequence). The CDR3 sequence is CATSREGTSTDTQYF. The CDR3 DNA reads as TGTGCCACCAGCAGAGAAGGGACTAGCACAGATACGCAGTATTTT.

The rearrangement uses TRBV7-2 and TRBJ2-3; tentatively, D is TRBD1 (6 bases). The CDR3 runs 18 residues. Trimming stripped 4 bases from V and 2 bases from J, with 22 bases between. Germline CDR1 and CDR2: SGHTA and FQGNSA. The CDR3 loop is CASSWTPRGLKDTDTQYF. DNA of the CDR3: TGTGCCAGCAGCTGGACCCCCAGGGGTTTGAAAGACACAGATACGCAGTATTTT.

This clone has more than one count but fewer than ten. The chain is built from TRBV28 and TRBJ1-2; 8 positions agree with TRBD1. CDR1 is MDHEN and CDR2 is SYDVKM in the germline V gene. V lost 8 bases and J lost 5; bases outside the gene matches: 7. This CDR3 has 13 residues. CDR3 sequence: CASRRRTGYGYTF. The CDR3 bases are TGTGCCAGCCGGCGGAGGACAGGGTATGGCTACACCTTC.

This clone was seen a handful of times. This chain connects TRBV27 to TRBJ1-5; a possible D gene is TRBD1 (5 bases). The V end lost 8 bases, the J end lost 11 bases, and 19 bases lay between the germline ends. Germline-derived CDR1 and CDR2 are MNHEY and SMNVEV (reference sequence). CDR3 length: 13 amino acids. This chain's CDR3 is CASRGGPELSQHF. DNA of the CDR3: TGTGCCAGCCGTGGGGGTCCGGAGTTGTCCCAGCATTTT.

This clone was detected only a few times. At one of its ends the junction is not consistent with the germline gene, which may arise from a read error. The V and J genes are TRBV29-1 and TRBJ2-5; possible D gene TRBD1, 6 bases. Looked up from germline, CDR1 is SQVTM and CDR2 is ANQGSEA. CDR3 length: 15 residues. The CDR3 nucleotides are TGCGGCGTCGGGACCACAGGGAGTTGGGAAGAGACCCAGTACTTC. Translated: CGVGTTGSWEETQYF. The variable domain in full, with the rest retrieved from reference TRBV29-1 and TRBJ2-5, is SAVISQKPSRDICQRGTSLTIQCQVDSQVTMMFWYRQQPGQSLTLIATANQGSEATYESGFVIDKFPISRPNLTFSTLTVSNMSPEDSSIYLCGVGTTGSWEETQYFGPGTRLLVL.

The CDR3 region is CASRGRDDTQYF. The DNA of the CDR3 is TGTGCCAGCCGGGGGAGGGATGATACGCAGTATTTT. The J gene is TRBJ2-3, the V gene TRBV7-9; TRBD2 matches at 7 bases. Germline V lookup: CDR1 SEHNR, CDR2 FQNEAQ (reference sequence). The CDR3 totals 12 residues. After removal of 8 bases from V and 6 bases from J, the junction contained 5 bases not matched to a gene.

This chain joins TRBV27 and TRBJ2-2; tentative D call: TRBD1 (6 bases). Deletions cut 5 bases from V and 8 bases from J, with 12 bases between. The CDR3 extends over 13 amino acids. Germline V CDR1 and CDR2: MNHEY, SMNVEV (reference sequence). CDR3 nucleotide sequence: TGTGCCAGCAGTCACAGGGAACAGGGGGAGCTGTTTTTT. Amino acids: CASSHREQGELFF.

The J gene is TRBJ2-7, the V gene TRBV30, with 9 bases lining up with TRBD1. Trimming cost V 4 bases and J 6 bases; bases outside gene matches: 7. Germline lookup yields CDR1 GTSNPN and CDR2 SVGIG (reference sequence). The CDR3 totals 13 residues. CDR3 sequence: CAWTPGQGSEQYF. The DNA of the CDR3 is TGTGCCTGGACTCCAGGACAGGGGAGCGAGCAGTACTTC.

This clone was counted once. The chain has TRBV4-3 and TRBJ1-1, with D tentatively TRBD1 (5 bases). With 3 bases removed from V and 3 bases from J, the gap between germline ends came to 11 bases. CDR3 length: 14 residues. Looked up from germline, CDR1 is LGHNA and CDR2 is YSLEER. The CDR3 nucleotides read TGCGCCAGCAGCCATTCACAGGCGTACACTGAAGCTTTCTTT. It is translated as CASSHSQAYTEAFF.

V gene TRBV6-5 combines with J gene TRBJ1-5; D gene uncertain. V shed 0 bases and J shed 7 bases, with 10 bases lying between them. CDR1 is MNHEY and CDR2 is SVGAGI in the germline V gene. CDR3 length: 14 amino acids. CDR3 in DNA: TGTGCCAGCAGTTACTCTCCAGCGGCCCAGCCCCAGCATTTT. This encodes CASSYSPAAQPQHF.

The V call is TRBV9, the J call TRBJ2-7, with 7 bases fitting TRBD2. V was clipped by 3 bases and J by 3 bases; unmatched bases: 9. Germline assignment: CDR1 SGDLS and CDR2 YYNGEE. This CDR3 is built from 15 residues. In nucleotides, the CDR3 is TGTGCCAGCAGCGCCGGGGACGGGGGGAACTACGAGCAGTACTTC. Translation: CASSAGDGGNYEQYF.

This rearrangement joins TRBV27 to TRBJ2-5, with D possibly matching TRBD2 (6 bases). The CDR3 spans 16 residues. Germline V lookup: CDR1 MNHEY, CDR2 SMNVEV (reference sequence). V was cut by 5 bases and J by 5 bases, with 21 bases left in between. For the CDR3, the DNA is TGTGCCAGCAGTCAGACTAGTTTTGGTGCGGGTGAGACCCAGTACTTC. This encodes CASSQTSFGAGETQYF.

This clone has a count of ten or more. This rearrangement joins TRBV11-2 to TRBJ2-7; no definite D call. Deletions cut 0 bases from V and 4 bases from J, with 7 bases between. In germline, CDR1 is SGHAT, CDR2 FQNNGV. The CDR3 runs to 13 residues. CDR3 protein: CASSLDSGYEQYF. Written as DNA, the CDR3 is TGTGCCAGCAGCTTAGATTCGGGTTACGAGCAGTACTTC.

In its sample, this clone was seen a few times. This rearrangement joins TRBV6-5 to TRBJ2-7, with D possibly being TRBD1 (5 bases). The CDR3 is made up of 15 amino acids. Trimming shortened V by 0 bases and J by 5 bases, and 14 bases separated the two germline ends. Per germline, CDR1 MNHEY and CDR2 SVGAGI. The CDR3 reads CASSYSIAGLHEQYF. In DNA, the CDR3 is TGTGCCAGCAGTTACTCGATTGCAGGGCTCCACGAGCAGTACTTC.